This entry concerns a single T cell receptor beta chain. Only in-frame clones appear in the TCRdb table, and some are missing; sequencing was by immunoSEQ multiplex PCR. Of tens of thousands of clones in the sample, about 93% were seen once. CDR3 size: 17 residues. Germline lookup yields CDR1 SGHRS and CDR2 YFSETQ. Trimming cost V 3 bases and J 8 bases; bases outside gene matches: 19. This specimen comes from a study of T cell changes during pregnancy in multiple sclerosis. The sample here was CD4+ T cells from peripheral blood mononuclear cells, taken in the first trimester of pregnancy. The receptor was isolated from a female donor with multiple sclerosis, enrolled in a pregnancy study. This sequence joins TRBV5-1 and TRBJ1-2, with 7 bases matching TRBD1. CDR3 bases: TGCGCCAGCAGCTACCCGGCGAGGGACAGAAGCATCTCAGGCTACACCTTC. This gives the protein CASSYPARDRSISGYTF.